Listed here is a single TCR beta chain. The sample originates from a study of blood T cell repertoires in COVID-19. Study-wide context: Collection of acute and convalescent COVID-19 samples took place in the United States, Italy and Spain. Nucleic acid was either cDNA or gDNA, and it came from T cells, B-cell-depleted T cells, or PBMCs.

Original handling: Amplifying reference gene primers gave estimates of nucleated cell counts. Clones were read by immunoSEQ multiplex PCR, and TCRdb kept only the in-frame ones, dropping some. D and trimming come from the DNA, and the V and J calls and clone size come from that table. The sample carries about half a million clones, 75% to 90% recorded once. This sequence originates from a human donor in a cohort sampled during active COVID-19. The sample was peripheral blood.

The CDR3 spells CASSSSTPSYEQYF. CDR3 in DNA: TGTGCCAGCAGCTCTTCGACACCCTCCTACGAGCAGTACTTC. The chain employs TRBV5-6 and TRBJ2-7; D is uncertain. The CDR3 runs to 14 residues. The V and J ends lost 3 bases and 0 bases respectively, with 10 bases between them. The germline gives CDR1 SGHDT, CDR2 YYEEEE. Full variable domain (rest looked up from reference TRBV5-6 and TRBJ2-7): DAGVTQSPTHLIKTRGQQVTLRCSPKSGHDTVSWYQQALGQGPQFIFQYYEEEERQRGNFPDRFSGHQFPNYSSELNVNALLLGDSALYLCASSSSTPSYEQYFGPGTRLTVT.